This T cell receptor (beta chain) originates from a study of cytomegalovirus exposure and HLA in healthy donors (dated by TCRdb to 2015 to 2018). For the study in its entirety: According to an earlier analysis of a few hundred of the donors, about 170 million T cells yielded roughly 110 million unique TCR beta sequences and approximately 300 Gb of sequence data. Class I and class II HLA loci were covered by the typing at four-digit resolution. Besides the first cohort of roughly 700 subjects, a separate validation cohort made up of 120 different subjects was used. The study aimed to test whether signatures of past pathogen exposure could be identified by cataloging public T cell receptors. The study combined high-throughput TCR immunosequencing, statistical association of individual TCRs with disease status, and machine learning to predict cytomegalovirus infection status. A later analysis re-analyzed previously published TCR beta repertoires from 666 donors and added high-resolution HLA genotyping to study TCR occurrence patterns. Donor age, sex, ethnicity and CMV serostatus were collected together with the repertoire data. In an earlier analysis of a few hundred of the donors, high-throughput TCR beta sequencing was used to judge whether each TCR beta V gene segment behaved as functional or pseudogenic. Of the roughly 410 genotyped donors, 70% to 90% were placed in the genetic ancestry cluster associated with self-reported Caucasian donors. Rather than drawing on any new phenotypic data, the later analysis identified candidate immune exposures from TCR beta sequences and the way those sequences occurred across donors. Roughly five DR-DQ haplotypes were handled as single units for association and clustering, since linkage in the cohort was strong. Among some 400 genotyped donors of the cohort, an average of approximately 240,000 unique TCR beta nucleotide sequences was sequenced per donor, of which 15% to 20% were non-productive. The number of typed donors differed by locus: roughly 629-640 for A, B, C, DRB1 and DQB1; 522 for DQA1; some 610 for DPA1; and some 450 for DPB1. The T cell repertoires of some 700 subjects were profiled by immunosequencing and related to cytomegalovirus serostatus. An early release that covered about 600 HLA-typed donors contained about 290 gigabases of sequencing data and 75 million to 100 million unique TCR sequences. All discovery cohort repertoires had been generated on a single sequencing platform. Genome-wide SNP genotypes for about 55% of the roughly 670 donors were used in a later genetic analysis, which treated that subset as a discovery cohort.

V is cut by 8 bases and J by 3 bases, and the space between the germline ends is 11 bases. The CDR3 has 13 amino acids, counting the end cysteine and phenylalanine. The DNA shown is the 39-base CDR3, in frame from base 1. CDR1 and CDR2 (MNHEY, SVGAGI) derive from the germline V gene. A remark on this clone: The clone's antigen remains unknown. No per-base quality is available; no much larger clone lies one base away.

The full study reports these points: In this cohort, only TCR beta chains were sequenced, and detectable features were limited by the absence of alpha or paired-chain data. Assigning TCR associations to individual alleles was difficult when HLA alleles, especially DR and DQ, strongly co-occurred. Because counts were too low, 15 to 20 rarely observed V segments, including chromosome 9 orphons, were excluded from the earlier analysis of 587 of the donors. A further reported finding was that TCR beta sequences accurately predicted the HLA-A and HLA-B alleles for most subjects in the first cohort. A later analysis found that TCR association rates varied across HLA loci, with DRB1 alleles showing the most associated TCRs and HLA-C alleles the fewest. Because HLA typing was missing for some donors at each locus, association tests included only the typed subset. A few of the identified cytomegalovirus-associated TCR beta chains were confirmed in vitro to be specific for cytomegalovirus antigens. In a later analysis, about 17,000 TCR beta sequences were associated with specific HLA alleles at a false discovery rate of 0.05. A later analysis reported that several top co-occurrence clusters appeared linked to parvovirus B19, influenza, CMV and Epstein-Barr virus. According to a later genetic analysis, donors in an Asian-associated ancestry cluster had fewer N-insertions in productive TCRs than the roughly 700-donor mean. Most TCR sequences were observed very rarely across donors, whereas some public TCRs were present in many individuals. A cluster of highly shared sequence variants was judged likely to represent a technical artifact of the sequencing pipeline. The classifier was reported to diagnose cytomegalovirus status with high specificity and sensitivity in both the original cohort and the validation cohort. Because the 87-base-pair reads could not distinguish some IMGT-functional V segments, including TRBV6-2 and TRBV6-3, those segments were excluded. Linkage disequilibrium might explain the correlated functional status among segregating V segments, but an unknown experimental factor could not be ruled out. In the study, 150 to 200 TCR beta chains were listed as associated with cytomegalovirus. In a later genetic analysis, a missense DCLRE1C variant was associated with V-gene and J-gene trimming of TCR beta chains, and the association was replicated in an independent cohort. Broadly in line with IMGT annotations, most TCR beta V segments showed up in productive rearrangements about 90% or about 30% of the time in an earlier analysis of several hundred of the donors. In a later analysis, HLA-associated TCR beta chains were found to be more clonally expanded and to have lower generation probabilities than equally common non-associated chains. Presence/absence analyses assumed roughly uniform sequencing depth across donors, an assumption that may not hold. Most CMV-associated TCR beta chains appeared to be HLA-restricted in a later analysis, and the HLA associations seemed to be driven largely by CMV exposure. The only immune exposure information available for the cohort was CMV serostatus. According to the authors, the approach could potentially be generalized to other disease states and immunological phenotypes.

In total, approximately 690 healthy bone marrow donors made up the cohort. At the time of sampling, every cohort member was nominally healthy, though immune exposures that went unrecorded were likely present. The donor tested CMV seropositive, placing the donor among the 250 to 350 seropositive members of the cohort. Each donor provided a peripheral blood sample, and peripheral blood mononuclear cells were used for TCR beta sequencing. Genomic DNA extraction from the blood cell samples was performed with the Qiagen DNeasy Blood Extraction Kit. The protocol used for the library was the immunoSEQ multiplex PCR assay. For the multiplex PCR, a mixture combining 60 forward primers for TCR Vbeta segments and 13 reverse primers for TCR Jbeta segments was used. Amplification of the CDR3 region of rearranged TCR beta genes was performed with a multiplex PCR assay on genomic DNA. Amplified TCR beta libraries were sequenced as 87-base-pair reads on the Illumina HiSeq System. In the original analysis: A later analysis counted tens of millions of unique TCR beta chains across the 500 to 850 repertoires, and roughly 9.9 million of these chains were shared by at least two donors. A nearest-neighbor algorithm error-corrected the raw reads and collapsed the reads into unique sequences, merging closely related sequences to remove PCR and sequencing errors. V, D and J gene segments were assigned by aligning CDR3 sequences to IMGT reference sequences. For a sequence to be retained, a match of at least six nucleotides was required to both a V gene segment and a J gene segment. A rearrangement counted as productive if the CDR3 had no stop codons and remained in frame with V and J, and every other rearrangement counted as non-productive. Following IMGT convention, CDR3 was defined as the stretch from the second conserved V-encoded cysteine up to the conserved J-encoded phenylalanine. Sequences without an unambiguous match to a single V gene segment were excluded from the earlier analysis of several hundred of the donors. In an earlier analysis of several hundred of the donors, a V segment was called functional when productive rearrangements were above 56.7%, and segregating when the standard deviation between donors exceeded 5%. A statistical classification framework was built to diagnose cytomegalovirus status from the catalog of TCR beta chain sequences. A later analysis assigned V and J genes by comparing TCR nucleotide sequences with IMGT/GENE-DB human TR gene sequences. A later analysis assigned CDR3 sequences and most-parsimonious VDJ recombination scenarios with the TCRdist pipeline. In a later analysis, each TCR beta chain was defined by its CDR3 amino acid sequence together with its V-gene family, and reads without a unique V-gene family were excluded. A later analysis removed roughly 590 highly shared, low-generation-probability nucleotide sequences to deal with suspected cross-contamination and a sequencing artifact. In a later analysis, a clonal expansion index was calculated for each public chain from normalized within-repertoire ranks of inferred template counts. In a later analysis, generation probabilities were computed with a VDJ recombination model fitted to out-of-frame rearrangements, and the resulting probabilities were checked against IGoR. A later analysis scored TCR-TCR, TCR-HLA and TCR-CMV co-occurrence with hypergeometric tests, applying a repertoire-size bias correction to TCR pairs. False discovery rates were estimated in a later analysis by permuting HLA or CMV assignments 20 times. A later analysis grouped co-occurring TCRs with DBSCAN, adding TCRdist sequence similarity when clustering within HLA-allele-positive subsets. Repertoires with fewer than 30,000 or more than 120,000 public chains were left out of co-occurrence clustering, as were about five repertoires with anomalous nucleotide sharing. The immuneACCESS repertoire file appears here via TCRdb, limited to in-frame rearrangements. These files lack a portion of the clones; in checked studies, under half of the deficit traces to unresolved V genes, and the cause of the others is not known. Clonal size and the V and J genes are those of that table, whereas D and trimming came from the DNA. This sample comprises 270,000 or so clones, about nine tenths of them detected only once. 3.5% to 4.5% of the sample goes to the ten largest clones.

Here the chain combines TRBV6-5 and TRBJ1-5, with TRBD1 tentatively as D gene (6 bases match). The sequence was collected from a middle-aged man in good health and CMV-seropositive. Sequences were obtained from PBMCs. CDR3 region: CASLDSHNQPQHF. The DNA reads TGTGCCAGCCTGGACAGCCACAATCAGCCCCAGCATTTT.